The 21 T cell receptor beta chains below were found in one sample sequenced in a study of CD8+ T cells in alopecia areata. RNA extraction was followed by reverse transcription into cDNA, which acted as the sequencing template. The table came from immunoSEQ multiplex PCR; TCRdb's copy has only in-frame clones and leaves some out. The repertoire consists of 110,000 to 150,000 clones, with about 60% occurring once and the leading ten covering roughly 6.5%. Sample: CD4+ T cells sorted from blood, taken at week 0. The receptors were gathered from a human donor with alopecia areata.

V and J are TRBV7-2 and TRBJ1-2; no firm D call. The CDR3 sequence is 15 residues long. Germline V CDR1 and CDR2: SGHTA, FQGNSA. The V end lost 0 bases, the J end lost 4 bases, and 12 bases lay between the germline ends. The CDR3 sequence: CASSLAGRIGYGYTF. The CDR3 bases are TGTGCCAGCAGCTTAGCTGGGAGGATAGGCTATGGCTACACCTTC.

The gene calls are TRBV29-1 and TRBJ2-3; unclear D gene. V lost 2 bases to trimming and J lost 8 bases, with 8 bases between them. The CDR3 spans 11 residues. Germline lookup yields CDR1 SQVTM and CDR2 ANQGSEA. The CDR3 DNA follows: TGCAGCGTTGAAACCTGGGGTACGCAGTATTTT. This sequence encodes CSVETWGTQYF.

This clone was detected only once. This chain links TRBV18 with TRBJ1-1; possible D gene TRBD1, 5 bases. The CDR3 consists of 13 residues. V was shortened by 4 bases and J by 6 bases, with 12 bases between the two germline ends. Germline-derived CDR1 and CDR2 are KGHSH and LQKENI. CDR3 amino acids: CASSLGAGAEAFF. The CDR3 DNA follows: TGTGCCAGCTCACTAGGGGCTGGCGCTGAAGCTTTCTTT.

The V gene is TRBV18, the J gene TRBJ1-1; possible D gene TRBD1, 6 bases. CDR1 KGHSH and CDR2 LQKENI come from the germline V gene. V lost 0 bases and J 3 bases, leaving 8 bases between the germline ends. The CDR3 extends over 14 amino acids. Here the CDR3 reads CASSPPSGDTEAFF. The DNA for the CDR3 is TGTGCCAGCTCACCACCCTCAGGGGACACTGAAGCTTTCTTT.

There are a few counts of this clone. The chain carries TRBV20-1 and TRBJ2-7; D not certain. The ends were cut back, 0 bases at V and 3 bases at J, with 3 bases in the middle. Germline lookup yields CDR1 DFQATT and CDR2 SNEGSKA (reference sequence). The CDR3 loop spans 11 amino acids. The CDR3 sequence: CSAREFYEQYF. The CDR3 DNA sequence: TGCAGTGCTAGAGAGTTCTACGAGCAGTACTTC.

The chain is built from TRBV7-2 and TRBJ1-5; D gene uncertain. Germline V gene sequence: CDR1 SGHTA, CDR2 FQGNSA. The CDR3 contains 14 residues. With 2 bases removed from V and 5 bases from J, the gap between germline ends came to 10 bases. This CDR3 is CASSLRARDQPQHF. CDR3 sequence (DNA): TGTGCCAGCAGCTTACGGGCTAGGGATCAGCCCCAGCATTTT.

In this sample, this clone turned up a few times. The genes are TRBV30 and TRBJ1-2; D unclear. Germline CDR1 and CDR2: GTSNPN and SVGIG (reference sequence). Trimming pared 0 bases from V and 8 bases from J, leaving 16 bases between. This CDR3 contains 14 residues. The CDR3 nucleotides are TGTGCCTGGAGTGTGCCGGAGGCTCCGGGGGGCTACACCTTC. Translating gives CAWSVPEAPGGYTF.

This clone showed up just a few times. The chain has TRBV28 and TRBJ2-5; D unresolved. Germline values: CDR1 MDHEN, CDR2 SYDVKM. The CDR3 has 12 amino acids. V was pared by 2 bases and J by 2 bases, with 3 bases between. The CDR3 region is CASSLTQETQYF. The CDR3 DNA sequence: TGTGCCAGCAGTTTAACTCAAGAGACCCAGTACTTC.

The chain carries TRBV5-1 and TRBJ2-5; D call uncertain. V lost 3 bases and J lost 4, with 10 bases in between. There are 13 residues in the CDR3. Germline V gene lookup returns CDR1 SGHRS and CDR2 YFSETQ. CDR3 loop: CASSSGRGETQYF. As DNA, the CDR3 is TGCGCCAGCAGCTCCGGACGTGGAGAGACCCAGTACTTC.

This clone was seen a handful of times. V is TRBV29-1 and J is TRBJ2-1; no reliable D call. This CDR3 is built from 11 residues. From germline, CDR1 is SQVTM and CDR2 ANQGSEA. Trimming removed 4 bases at V and 3 bases at J, with 4 bases between. In DNA, the CDR3 is TGCAGCGTTGTTTTCTACAATGAGCAGTTCTTC. Amino acid sequence: CSVVFYNEQFF.

This clone occurred many times. CDR3: CASSQAEGQNYGYTF. The CDR3 bases are TGTGCCAGCAGCCAAGCGGAAGGACAAAACTATGGCTACACCTTC. The chain couples TRBV4-2 to TRBJ1-2; D perhaps matches TRBD1 (5 bases). Germline V lookup: CDR1 LGHNA, CDR2 YNFKEQ. Between the trimmed V and J ends, which lost 1 base and 2 bases, there was a span of 11 bases. The CDR3 sequence is 15 residues long.

Points on this clone: The junction departs from the called germline gene at one end, perhaps through a read error. The chain combines TRBV2 with TRBJ2-7; D is uncertain. The length of the CDR3 is 13 residues. Germline loops: CDR1 SNHLY, CDR2 FYNNEI. CDR3 nucleotide sequence: TGTGCCAGCAGTGCGGACGCGTTAATCCCCGCCGGCTTC. It specifies CASSADALIPAGF.

This sequence joins TRBV5-1 and TRBJ2-2, with TRBD1 identical over 7 bases. The CDR3 is 16 amino acids. Germline V CDR1 and CDR2: SGHRS, YFSETQ. V dropped 4 bases and J dropped 0; count of bases not matched to a gene: 6. The CDR3 protein is CASSIGQVSNTGELFF. CDR3 DNA sequence: TGCGCCAGCAGCATAGGACAGGTTTCGAACACCGGGGAGCTGTTTTTT.

The chain is built from TRBV7-8 and TRBJ1-1, with D unclear. The germline V and J ends were trimmed by 0 bases and 0 bases, with 11 bases remaining between them. Germline CDR1 reads SGHVS; CDR2 reads FQNEAQ. CDR3 length equals 16 residues. CDR3 in DNA: TGTGCCAGCAGCTTAGCGACCCCCCGGCTGAACACTGAAGCTTTCTTT. Translation gives CASSLATPRLNTEAFF.

The chain has TRBV2 and TRBJ2-2, with 7 nucleotides matching TRBD2. Germline CDR1 and CDR2: SNHLY and FYNNEI. The V gene end was trimmed by 8 bases and the J gene end by 4 bases; junction bases not matched to a gene: 7. The CDR3 is 14 residues long. Here the CDR3 DNA reads TGTGCCAGCGGTACCGGGACTACCACCGGGGAGCTGTTTTTT. Protein sequence: CASGTGTTTGELFF.

V and J are TRBV5-1 and TRBJ1-1, with unresolved D. This CDR3 comprises 14 residues. Trimming stripped 0 bases from V and 1 base from J, with 7 bases between. Germline-derived CDR1 and CDR2 are SGHRS and YFSETQ. DNA for the CDR3: TGCGCCAGCAGCTTGGGACAAACGAACACTGAAGCTTTCTTT. As protein: CASSLGQTNTEAFF.

This clone was found a few times. The rearrangement links TRBV2 to TRBJ2-2; D is possibly TRBD2 (5 bases). The CDR3 consists of 16 residues. V was pared by 6 bases and J by 5 bases, with 19 bases between. CDR1 is SNHLY, CDR2 FYNNEI, per germline. In DNA form, the CDR3 reads TGTGCCAGCAGAAAAGGGAGCGTGGGCCGGACCGGGGAGCTGTTTTTT. The encoded protein is CASRKGSVGRTGELFF.

This clone showed up just a few times. The V gene is TRBV4-3, the J gene TRBJ1-2; D uncertain. The CDR3 has 18 residues. Trimming cost V 0 bases and J 4 bases, with 21 bases left between them. Germline-derived CDR1 and CDR2 are LGHNA and YSLEER. The CDR3 DNA sequence: TGCGCCAGCAGCCAAGAAACCCACCGACTGGCGCCCAGCTATGGCTACACCTTC. It specifies CASSQETHRLAPSYGYTF.

The chain links TRBV4-3 to TRBJ2-7; no reliable D call. V lost 1 base to trimming and J lost 0 bases, with 4 bases between them. CDR1 and CDR2 from the germline V gene are LGHNA and YSLEER. CDR3 length: 13 amino acids. In DNA form, the CDR3 reads TGCGCCAGCAGCCAAGTCCGCTCCTACGAGCAGTACTTC. Its translation: CASSQVRSYEQYF.

V and J are TRBV29-1 and TRBJ2-7; D might be TRBD1 (5 bases). This CDR3 has 14 amino acids. V lost 0 bases and J 5 bases, leaving 14 bases between the germline ends. CDR1 and CDR2 from the germline V gene are SQVTM and ANQGSEA. CDR3: CSVEDAQGANEQYF. The CDR3 nucleotides read TGCAGCGTTGAAGATGCTCAAGGGGCGAACGAGCAGTACTTC.

The chain is built from TRBV6-5 and TRBJ2-7; 12 nucleotides match TRBD2. The trim removed 5 bases at V and 0 bases at J, leaving 2 bases unmatched. Germline loops: CDR1 MNHEY, CDR2 SVGAGI. The CDR3 runs to 15 residues. The chain's CDR3 is CASSGLAGRSYEQYF. The CDR3 DNA follows: TGTGCCAGCAGTGGACTAGCGGGGCGCTCCTACGAGCAGTACTTC.